The source of this T cell receptor (beta chain) is a study of T cells after yellow fever vaccination. Study at large: SMART-Seq v4 Ultra Low Input prepared libraries from low-cell fractions.

TCRdb ran MiXCR on the 5' RACE reads and lists one entry per CDR3 protein. The table shows about 220,000 distinct CDR3 sequences, with 3% to 3.5% occurring only once. The CDR3 totals 17 residues. Germline CDR1 reads SGHTA; CDR2 reads FQGNSA. Trimming stripped 1 base from V and 4 bases from J, with 14 bases between. This clonotype was picked up a small number of times. The sequence derives from a man aged 18-30 years who received the YFV17D yellow fever vaccine. This specimen consisted of CD4+ T cells sorted from PBMCs, obtained 10 days after the yellow fever booster vaccination. The chain joins TRBV7-2 to TRBJ1-6; no firm D call. The CDR3, as DNA: TGTGCCAGCAGCTTAGAAGACCGGAGGGCTTATAATTCACCCCTCCACTTT. Encoded protein: CASSLEDRRAYNSPLHF.